This T cell receptor beta chain was sequenced during a study of beta chain features in type 1 diabetes. Study findings and constraints: Among all four CD4+ subsets, Type 1 diabetes patients had TCRB CDR3s that were moderately but significantly shorter. In comparison with healthy donors, patients had naive, central memory and Treg TCRB repertoires that appeared more similar.

Details on this clone: Its matching antigen is unknown.

CDR1 is GTSNPN, CDR2 SVGIG, per germline (reference sequence). V lost 1 base to trimming and J lost 7 bases; unmatched junction nucleotides: 4. There are 14 residues in the CDR3. Averaging approximately 0.11 L, one heparinised blood draw was given by each donor. Cell sorting via CD45RO/CCR7/CD25/CD127/CD95/CD27 was performed to obtain CD4+ naive, central memory, regulatory and stem cell-like memory cells. Investigators reverse transcribed all isolated RNA, so they sequenced expressed TCRB transcripts. Libraries were prepared by immunoSEQ multiplex PCR; TCRdb keeps only in-frame clonotypes and omits some of them. In the table there are about 320,000 clones, 14% of which are singletons.

This sequence was found in a man aged 25 to 45 in good health. The material sequenced was central memory CD4+ T cells from blood. V is TRBV30 and J is TRBJ1-4; 9 positions agree with TRBD1. CDR3 amino acids: CAWSGGQGFEKLFF. The CDR3 DNA is TGTGCCTGGAGTGGGGGACAGGGCTTTGAAAAACTGTTTTTT.